This T cell receptor (beta chain) was profiled in a study of blood T cells in healthy people across ages (dated by TCRdb to the mid-2010s). Broadly, across the study: In model experiments, roughly one uniquely barcoded TCR beta cDNA molecule per two T cells was captured by template switching. Using the same blood draw, the study looked at two additional independent replicas of 1 million unique cDNA reads for two donors, one aged 18 to 30 and the other aged 80 or older. The study measured age-related changes in TCR beta repertoire diversity using deep sequencing normalized with unique cDNA molecular identifiers. The donors were divided into four age groups: young (average around 16 years), middle-aged (approximately 42), aged (approximately 62) and long-lived (approximately 74). To avoid experimental bias, donors of different ages were spread randomly across the sequencing lanes. Broader findings and caveats from the paper: Donor CMV infection status was unknown, potentially confounding age-related changes in expanded clonotypes. Compared with the aged group, more naive CD4+ T cells, fewer expanded clones and increased TCR diversity were shown by the long-lived group, suggesting age selection. Total diversity estimates from one million sequenced T cells were considered lower bounds and underestimates. There was a strong correlation between observed TCR beta diversity and the percentage of naive T cells measured by flow cytometry. As age increased, observed TCR beta diversity per million T cells dropped in a roughly linear way, and a significant reduction was already evident by age about 40. Because profiling used bulk unsorted PBMCs, naive and antigen-experienced compartments could not be compared conclusively.

Systemically healthy Caucasian individuals from Russia, 35 to 50 in total and aged roughly 6 to 90 years, were included as donors. Approximately 10 milliliters of peripheral blood were collected from each donor into EDTA-treated Vacutainer tubes. PBMCs were isolated by Ficoll-Paque density-gradient centrifugation, with at least 6.5 million obtained per sample. Total RNA was extracted from PBMCs with Trizol reagent, with at least 6 micrograms obtained per sample. For every donor, flow cytometry on a PBMC aliquot measured the percentage of naive CD45RAhigh/CD27high T cells. The library was built by means of 5' RACE. Sequenced using an Illumina HiSeq 2500. A second PCR of roughly 7 to 11 cycles was run with a J-beta primer mix and a sample-barcoded 5' primer. Each TCR beta cDNA molecule received a unique molecular identifier from a template-switch 5' adaptor carrying 12 random nucleotides. Each sample yielded at least 3 million CDR3-containing paired-end reads. First-strand cDNA was synthesized from all RNA with the Mint cDNA synthesis kit, primed by a TRBC-specific oligonucleotide. All cDNA was treated with uracil-DNA glycosylase and then went through a first 18-cycle PCR with the universal primers M1SS and BC2_uni_R. Under the source paper's analysis protocol: Normalization of each sample was performed by random selection of 1 million high-quality reads, each carrying a distinct molecular identifier. Instead of being binned into consensus sequences, reads with shared molecular identifiers were discarded. MiTCR, with a Q25 quality threshold and the strictest error-elimination algorithm, was used for CDR3 identification, clonotype clustering and error correction. A nonparametric unseen species model using Euler transformation provided a lower-bound estimate of total TCR beta diversity. TCRdb handled the public reads itself, with Q25 trimming in fastp and clone calling in MiXCR, and kept productive beta chains. Records with the same CDR3 protein are collapsed into one entry carrying the most frequent genes and DNA. The V and J calls were determined by TCRdb, not by the authors. The sample yields around 800,000 distinct CDR3 sequences; roughly 50% were counted once. The biggest ten clones account for approximately 40% of the sample.

This clonotype has just one count. This receptor's antigen is unknown. The record has no base qualities; no much larger clone is one base away. A solitary read yields weak support. The germline V gene (reference sequence) supplies CDR1 DFQATT and CDR2 SNEGSKA. The CDR3 measures 16 amino acids from cysteine to phenylalanine. Left in the record is the CDR3 DNA by itself, 48 bases read in frame from the first base. From V the trimming removes 5 bases and from J it removes 3 bases, while the gene matches leave 10 bases of the junction unaccounted for. Sequencing was done on a sample of blood. The chain employs TRBV20-1 and TRBJ1-1; 12 central nucleotides agree with TRBD1. The sequence derives from a man at least 80 years old in good health. The sequence in DNA is TGCAGTGCTCGCCCCGGGACAGGGGGCCTGTACACTGAAGCTTTCTTT. Its translation reads: CSARPGTGGLYTEAFF.